The 24 T cell receptor beta chains reported below all come from one sample, sequenced in a study of CD8+CD57+ T cells in acquired aplastic anemia. Genomic DNA acted as the template from which TCR beta VDJ combination and CDR3 sequence profiling were carried out. Each CDR3 protein gets one entry after TCRdb re-called the reads with MiXCR. In the table there are more than 150,000 distinct CDR3 sequences, 64% of which are singletons. The sample comprised sorted CD4+, CD8+, or CD8+CD57+ T cells (not recorded which) from PBMCs. The receptor source for this set is a human donor with severe aplastic anemia or a healthy control (not recorded which).

J is TRBJ1-2 and V is TRBV4-1, with D unresolved. This CDR3 comprises 14 residues. Germline V gives CDR1 MGHRA, CDR2 YSYEKL. With 0 bases removed from V and 8 bases from J, the gap between germline ends came to 13 bases. The CDR3 nucleotides read TGCGCCAGCAGCCAAGATAGGACGGGGAGGGGCTACACCTTC. It encodes CASSQDRTGRGYTF.

The V gene is TRBV12-3 or TRBV12-4, the J gene TRBJ2-7; D not resolved. Deletions cut 10 bases from V and 1 base from J, with 20 bases between. The CDR3 totals 15 residues. The CDR3 loop is CATLLTESRSYEQYF. Written as DNA, the CDR3 is TGTGCCACCCTACTCACAGAATCAAGGTCCTACGAGCAGTACTTC.

The rearrangement links TRBV20-1 to TRBJ2-3; D is undetermined. CDR3 length: 10 amino acids. Germline CDR1 DFQATT, CDR2 SNEGSKA (reference sequence). Trimming removed 6 bases at V and 9 bases at J, with 10 bases between. This CDR3 reads CSAQEATQYF. CDR3 nucleotide sequence: TGCAGTGCCCAAGAGGCCACGCAGTATTTT.

The chain joins TRBV15 to TRBJ1-1; tentative D call: TRBD1 (6 bases). Looked up from germline, CDR1 is LNHNV and CDR2 is YYDKDF (reference sequence). CDR3 length equals 18 residues. The V end lost 5 bases, the J end lost 4 bases, and 26 bases lay between the germline ends. The CDR3 nucleotides read TGTGCCACCAGCGGACCAAGTGGGGGGGCGAGTCTGACCACTGAAGCTTTCTTT. Its translation is CATSGPSGGASLTTEAFF.

As for this clonotype: The germline gene is not matched at one end of the junction; a read error may be the cause. The rearrangement links TRBV15 to TRBJ2-7, with D unresolved. Germline values: CDR1 LNHNV, CDR2 YYDKDF (reference sequence). The CDR3 loop spans 13 amino acids. CDR3 sequence: CASSRDLGGEQYF. DNA of the CDR3: TGTGCCTCCAGCAGAGATTTAGGCGGTGAGCAGTACTTC.

This chain joins TRBV2 and TRBJ1-6; tentatively, D is TRBD1 (5 bases). V was cut by 11 bases and J by 5 bases, with 13 bases left in between. This CDR3 region has 13 residues. CDR1 SNHLY and CDR2 FYNNEI come from the germline V gene. CDR3 loop: CAVGGDDNSPLHF. CDR3 sequence (DNA): TGTGCCGTCGGGGGGGACGATAATTCACCCCTCCACTTT. The full variable domain, its missing parts supplied by reference TRBV2 and TRBJ1-6, is EPEVTQTPSHQVTQMGQEVILRCVPISNHLYFYWYRQILGQKVEFLVSFYNNEISEKSEIFDDQFSVERPDGSNFTLKIRSTKLEDSAMYFCAVGGDDNSPLHFGNGTRLTVT.

V usage is TRBV6-1 and J usage is TRBJ2-7; maybe TRBD1 (5 bases). This CDR3 has 14 residues. Trimming stripped 7 bases from V and 2 bases from J, with 15 bases between. CDR1 and CDR2 (germline): MNHNS, SASEGT. CDR3 region: CASTPPADTYEQYF. CDR3 coding DNA: TGTGCCAGCACCCCCCCGGCGGACACCTACGAGCAGTACTTC.

The chain carries TRBV25-1 and TRBJ2-2; D unresolved. Trimming pared 3 bases from V and 1 base from J, leaving 6 bases between. The germline CDR1 and CDR2 sequences are MGHDK and SYGVNS. The CDR3 has 14 residues. CDR3 protein: CASSERLNTGELFF. CDR3 coding DNA: TGTGCCAGCAGTGAGCGTCTGAACACCGGGGAGCTGTTTTTT.

As for this clonotype: An end of the junction does not agree with germline; a read error may underlie this. This chain links TRBV6-5 with TRBJ2-3; no clear D gene. The CDR3 totals 12 residues. Per germline, CDR1 MNHEY and CDR2 SVGAGI. The DNA for the CDR3 is TGTGCCATCAGTGACGGAACAGATACGCAGTATTTT. Its protein is CAISDGTDTQYF.

The chain uses TRBV12-3 or TRBV12-4 and TRBJ2-7, with 8 nucleotides matching TRBD1. This CDR3 contains 13 residues. The ends lost 6 bases at V and 5 bases at J; junction bases unmatched: 6. This CDR3 is CASRRTGIDEQYF. CDR3 DNA sequence: TGTGCCAGCAGACGGACAGGGATCGACGAGCAGTACTTC.

The chain employs TRBV24-1 and TRBJ2-5; 10 positions match TRBD2. The germline V gene encodes CDR1 KGHDR and CDR2 SFDVKD. V lost 5 bases to trimming and J lost 2 bases; unmatched junction nucleotides: 4. The CDR3 runs to 15 residues. The CDR3 nucleotides are TGTGCCACCAGTGGGGGACTAGCGAGTCAAGAGACCCAGTACTTC. Translated, it gives CATSGGLASQETQYF.

This clonotype was observed a single time. The chain is built from TRBV9 and TRBJ1-2; 9 nucleotides agree with TRBD1. The V gene's germline CDR1 is SGDLS and CDR2 YYNGEE. V shed 3 bases and J 4 bases; nucleotides not matched to a gene: 16. The CDR3 has 18 residues. The CDR3 reads CASSGWTGEDEQIYGYTF. CDR3 DNA: TGTGCCAGCAGCGGATGGACAGGGGAGGACGAGCAGATCTATGGCTACACCTTC.

The genes are TRBV2 and TRBJ1-5; unclear D gene. The germline gives CDR1 SNHLY, CDR2 FYNNEI. The CDR3 covers 15 residues. V was trimmed by 3 bases and J by 0 bases, leaving 9 bases between them. For the CDR3, the DNA is TGTGCCAGCAGTGAGGTGGGGTTTAGCAATCAGCCCCAGCATTTT. It codes for CASSEVGFSNQPQHF. Drawing the rest from reference TRBV2 and TRBJ1-5, the complete variable domain is EPEVTQTPSHQVTQMGQEVILRCVPISNHLYFYWYRQILGQKVEFLVSFYNNEISEKSEIFDDQFSVERPDGSNFTLKIRSTKLEDSAMYFCASSEVGFSNQPQHFGDGTRLSIL.

The chain joins TRBV24-1 to TRBJ2-7; 7 positions agree with TRBD1. J was trimmed by 5 bases and V by 8 bases; bases with no gene match: 11. The CDR3 is 14 residues long. Germline V gene data show CDR1 as KGHDR and CDR2 as SFDVKD. The CDR3 loop is CATTWTGLKHEQYF. CDR3 DNA sequence: TGTGCCACCACCTGGACAGGTTTAAAACACGAGCAGTACTTC.

The V call is TRBV15, the J call TRBJ2-7; D tentatively fits TRBD1 or TRBD2 (6 bases each). Germline CDR1 reads LNHNV; CDR2 reads YYDKDF (reference sequence). The CDR3 consists of 16 residues. V dropped 0 bases and J dropped 0 bases, with 12 bases sitting between them. As DNA, the CDR3 is TGTGCCACCAGCAGAGATCCCCGGGGGCCCTCCTACGAGCAGTACTTC. Translating it yields CATSRDPRGPSYEQYF. The whole variable domain, filled in from reference TRBV15 and TRBJ2-7, reads DAMVIQNPRYQVTQFGKPVTLSCSQTLNHNVMYWYQQKSSQAPKLLFHYYDKDFNNEADTPDNFQSRRPNTSFCFLDIRSPGLGDTAMYLCATSRDPRGPSYEQYFGPGTRLTVT.

The chain couples TRBV2 to TRBJ1-2; no clear D. Trimming took off 1 base at V and 0 bases at J, with 9 bases between the two ends. Germline CDR1 reads SNHLY; CDR2 reads FYNNEI. The CDR3 is 15 residues long. The CDR3 protein is CASSEGREANYGYTF. CDR3 nucleotides: TGTGCCAGCAGTGAAGGCAGAGAAGCTAACTATGGCTACACCTTC.

J is TRBJ1-2 and V is TRBV5-4; no reliable D call. This CDR3 contains 16 residues. Between the trimmed V and J ends, which lost 1 base and 8 bases, there was a span of 21 bases. The germline V gene encodes CDR1 SGHNT and CDR2 YYREEE (reference sequence). CDR3 sequence: CASSLFQDPPGEGYTF. In nucleotides, the CDR3 is TGTGCCAGCAGCTTGTTCCAGGATCCGCCTGGGGAGGGCTACACCTTC.

In this sample, this clonotype turned up a few times. J is TRBJ1-6 and V is TRBV7-2; 7 bases fit TRBD1. This CDR3 region has 14 residues. J lost 15 bases, V lost 6 bases, and 14 bases had no gene match. The V gene's germline CDR1 is SGHTA and CDR2 FQGNSA. CDR3 sequence (DNA): TGTGCCAGCAGACACGGGACAGATTCCAACCTCCTCCACTTT. Its protein product is CASRHGTDSNLLHF.

The chain is built from TRBV14 and TRBJ1-1, with D tentatively TRBD1 (5 bases). The V end was cut by 4 bases, the J end by 1 base, with 7 bases between. The CDR3 has 13 residues. The germline V gene encodes CDR1 SGHDN and CDR2 FVKESK. This CDR3 is CASSPGANTEAFF. The DNA for the CDR3 is TGTGCCAGCAGCCCCGGGGCGAACACTGAAGCTTTCTTT.

The chain carries TRBV20-1 and TRBJ2-3, with D perhaps assigned TRBD1 or TRBD2 (6 bases each). V lost 3 bases, J lost 2 bases, and 15 bases lay in between. CDR3 length: 15 residues. CDR1 is DFQATT, CDR2 SNEGSKA, per germline (reference sequence). In DNA form, the CDR3 reads TGCAGTGCTAGTTACTGGGGGGCCGACACAGATACGCAGTATTTT. It specifies CSASYWGADTDTQYF.

This chain uses TRBV18 with TRBJ1-1; no reliable D call. The CDR3 length is 12 residues. Germline CDR1 reads KGHSH; CDR2 reads LQKENI. Trimming left V 2 bases short and J 5 bases short, with 6 bases between. This chain's CDR3 is CASSPISTEAFF. In DNA, the CDR3 is TGTGCCAGCTCACCAATCTCGACTGAAGCTTTCTTT. Combining the CDR3 with reference TRBV18 and TRBJ1-1 gives the whole variable domain NAGVMQNPRHLVRRRGQEARLRCSPMKGHSHVYWYRQLPEEGLKFMVYLQKENIIDESGMPKERFSAEFPKEGPSILRIQQVVRGDSAAYFCASSPISTEAFFGQGTRLTVV.

There are many counts of this clonotype. The chain carries TRBV12-3 or TRBV12-4 and TRBJ2-3; TRBD1 matches at 8 bases. This CDR3 region has 16 residues. Germline trimming cut 5 bases from V and 4 bases from J; bases unmatched to any gene: 11. CDR3: CASSHPIGTGSDTQYF. DNA for the CDR3: TGTGCCAGCAGTCATCCGATCGGGACAGGTTCAGATACGCAGTATTTT.

This clonotype was seen at least ten times. The chain carries TRBV19 and TRBJ2-3; 9 bases are shared with TRBD1. The germline CDR1 and CDR2 sequences are LNHDA and SQIVND (reference sequence). The CDR3 consists of 16 residues. Germline trimming cut 5 bases from V and 1 base from J; bases unmatched to any gene: 7. Written as DNA, the CDR3 is TGTGCCAGTAGTCGCCCCCGGGACAGGGGCACAGATACGCAGTATTTT. This encodes CASSRPRDRGTDTQYF.

The chain recombines TRBV7-2 with TRBJ1-2; D uncertain. V was cut by 2 bases and J by 7 bases, with 8 bases left in between. Germline V CDR1 and CDR2: SGHTA, FQGNSA. This CDR3 is built from 12 residues. Written as DNA, the CDR3 is TGTGCCAGCAGCTTAATGGGAACTGGCTACACCTTC. This codes for CASSLMGTGYTF.